What follows are 27 T cell receptor beta chains derived from one specimen sequenced in a study of T-cell reconstitution after alpha-beta-depleted transplantation in children. Unique molecular identifiers were incorporated when the TCRbeta library was constructed. TCRdb re-derived calls from the PCR reads in MiXCR, one entry per CDR3 protein. The sample lists 360,000 or so distinct CDR3 sequences; around 21% were seen once. This sample comprised PBMCs from the stem cell graft donor, obtained from the stem cell graft. Receptors were obtained from a human donor who donated a stem cell graft to a child with acute myeloid leukemia.

This clonotype has just one count. The genes are TRBV5-1 and TRBJ2-7; D remains ambiguous. The V and J ends lost 0 bases and 2 bases respectively, with 15 bases between them. The CDR3 extends over 16 amino acids. Per germline, CDR1 SGHRS and CDR2 YFSETQ. For the CDR3, the DNA is TGCGCCAGCAGCTTGGAATTTGGAGCTCCACCCTACGAGCAGTACTTC. This codes for CASSLEFGAPPYEQYF.

This clonotype rates as large. This chain uses TRBV5-6 with TRBJ2-1; a possible D gene is TRBD1 (6 bases). This CDR3 spans 12 amino acids. V was pared by 7 bases and J by 5 bases, with 10 bases between. Germline V gene lookup returns CDR1 SGHDT and CDR2 YYEEEE. The DNA of the CDR3 is TGTGCCAGCCAACAGGGTCACAATGAGCAGTTCTTC. As protein: CASQQGHNEQFF.

Of note for this clonotype: A read error is possible here, since a much larger clone lies one base away. The rearrangement links TRBV12-3 or TRBV12-4 to TRBJ2-7, with 8 positions matching TRBD1. The CDR3 sequence is 14 residues long. The junction had 2 bases not matched to a gene; V was cut back by 4 bases and J by 0 bases. The CDR3: CASSWTGISYEQYF. CDR3 nucleotides: TGTGCCAGCAGTTGGACAGGGATCTCCTACGAGCAGTACTTC.

This clonotype was seen repeatedly, ten times or more. The chain links TRBV12-3 or TRBV12-4 to TRBJ2-7, with TRBD1 matching 8 bases. V trimming: 6 bases; J trimming: 5 bases; junction bases outside the gene matches: 12. This CDR3 contains 15 residues. CDR3 bases: TGTGCCAGCAGGAACAGGGGGTTAGCAGGGAACGAGCAGTACTTC. The encoded protein is CASRNRGLAGNEQYF.

This clonotype was found a few times. The chain uses TRBV29-1 and TRBJ2-1; TRBD2 agrees at 12 bases. The CDR3 consists of 14 residues. With 3 bases clipped from V and 9 bases from J, the junction kept 6 bases outside the gene matches. Germline V gene data show CDR1 as SQVTM and CDR2 as ANQGSEA. CDR3 nucleotides: TGCAGCGTTGAGGCTAGCGGGAGGGTAGGTGAGCAGTTCTTC. Its protein product is CSVEASGRVGEQFF.

The chain couples TRBV4-3 to TRBJ2-2, with TRBD2 matching 8 bases. From germline, CDR1 is LGHNA and CDR2 YSLEER. The CDR3 contains 17 residues. V was clipped by 2 bases and J by 1 base; unmatched bases: 6. CDR3 nucleotides: TGCGCCAGCAGCCAACGTGTAGCGGGGCTGAACACCGGGGAGCTGTTTTTT. Protein: CASSQRVAGLNTGELFF.

This clonotype was seen many times. The chain has TRBV20-1 and TRBJ1-1; 7 bases align to TRBD1. J was trimmed by 5 bases and V by 3 bases; bases with no gene match: 9. The CDR3 runs to 14 residues. CDR1 DFQATT and CDR2 SNEGSKA come from the germline V gene (reference sequence). Written as DNA, the CDR3 is TGCAGTGCTAGCTCGACAGGGATACAGACTGAAGCTTTCTTT. Its translation is CSASSTGIQTEAFF.

This clonotype was seen more than once but under ten times. V usage is TRBV10-3 and J usage is TRBJ2-1; 9 bases are shared with TRBD1. Trimming removed 11 bases from V and 0 bases from J; junction bases left unmatched: 8. The CDR3 has 15 amino acids. CDR1 is ENHRY and CDR2 is SYGVKD in the germline V gene. CDR3 amino acids: CAGQADRGSYNEQFF. CDR3 DNA: TGTGCCGGCCAAGCGGACAGGGGCTCCTACAATGAGCAGTTCTTC.

The V call is TRBV12-3 or TRBV12-4, the J call TRBJ1-5; D gene uncertain. This CDR3 has 15 residues. Between the trimmed V and J ends, which lost 1 base and 7 bases, there was a span of 14 bases. In nucleotides, the CDR3 is TGTGCCAGCAGTTTAGTAGAGGCCCCGGGGCAGCCCCAGCATTTT. Protein: CASSLVEAPGQPQHF.

The chain joins TRBV2 to TRBJ2-5, with TRBD2 matching 9 bases. Per germline, CDR1 SNHLY and CDR2 FYNNEI. The CDR3 sequence is 15 residues long. The trim removed 2 bases at V and 5 bases at J, leaving 6 bases unmatched. The CDR3 spells CASSESSGRTETQYF. As DNA, the CDR3 is TGTGCCAGCAGTGAAAGTAGCGGGAGAACGGAGACCCAGTACTTC.

The chain uses TRBV12-3 or TRBV12-4 and TRBJ1-2; D unresolved. Trimming shortened V by 3 bases and J by 3 bases, and 8 bases separated the two germline ends. The CDR3 runs 13 residues. CDR3 nucleotide sequence: TGTGCCAGCAGTTTCAAGGTGGACTATGGCTACACCTTC. Amino acids: CASSFKVDYGYTF.

The chain carries TRBV12-3 or TRBV12-4 and TRBJ2-2, with 7 bases matching TRBD1. The CDR3 runs to 15 residues. The V gene end was trimmed by 5 bases and the J gene end by 5 bases; junction bases not matched to a gene: 8. The CDR3 here is CASSERQGDTGELFF. In nucleotides, the CDR3 is TGTGCCAGCAGTGAGAGACAGGGTGATACCGGGGAGCTGTTTTTT.

This clonotype appeared a few times. J is TRBJ2-1 and V is TRBV27; 7 bases match TRBD1. Per germline, CDR1 MNHEY and CDR2 SMNVEV (reference sequence). The trim removed 6 bases at V and 2 bases at J, leaving 7 bases unmatched. The CDR3 has 15 residues. The CDR3 DNA reads as TGTGCCAGCAGACAGGGACAGTCAACCTACAATGAGCAGTTCTTC. As protein: CASRQGQSTYNEQFF.

This clonotype was recorded many times. The chain uses TRBV20-1 and TRBJ2-7, with a possible D match to TRBD2 (5 bases). V was pared by 6 bases and J by 7 bases, with 22 bases between. This CDR3 contains 14 residues. Per germline, CDR1 DFQATT and CDR2 SNEGSKA (reference sequence). The CDR3 reads CSADPPRDGREQYF. The CDR3 DNA sequence: TGCAGTGCCGACCCTCCTCGGGATGGAAGGGAGCAGTACTTC.

This clonotype was seen many times. V is TRBV20-1 and J is TRBJ2-3, with TRBD2 matching over 9 bases. Unmatched junction bases numbered 4, after V lost 0 bases and J lost 6 bases. CDR3 length: 14 residues. Germline CDR1 is DFQATT and CDR2 is SNEGSKA (reference sequence). Here the CDR3 reads CSARDLAGQDTQYF. As DNA, the CDR3 is TGCAGTGCTAGAGACCTAGCGGGGCAGGATACGCAGTATTTT.

The sample holds one count of this clonotype. This chain connects TRBV7-2 to TRBJ2-3; D ambiguous. The CDR3 runs to 14 residues. The germline V and J ends were trimmed by 5 bases and 1 base, with 10 bases remaining between them. Germline loops: CDR1 SGHTA, CDR2 FQGNSA. In DNA, the CDR3 is TGTGCCAGCAGCCTTAGTTTGCGCACAGATACGCAGTATTTT. This sequence encodes CASSLSLRTDTQYF.

The table lists this clonotype with a few counts. The chain combines TRBV6-1 with TRBJ2-3; D is possibly TRBD2 (6 bases). The CDR3 contains 14 residues. Per germline, CDR1 MNHNS and CDR2 SASEGT. V was pared by 9 bases and J by 0 bases, with 13 bases between. CDR3 region: CASSIAVSTDTQYF. In DNA, the CDR3 is TGTGCCAGTTCGATAGCGGTTAGCACAGATACGCAGTATTTT.

This clonotype was seen many times. CDR3 in amino acids: CASSLQAGPYEQYF. The CDR3 DNA sequence: TGTGCCAGCAGTTTACAGGCAGGTCCCTACGAGCAGTACTTC. The V gene is TRBV12-3 or TRBV12-4, the J gene TRBJ2-7; D gene unclear. This CDR3 spans 14 amino acids. V shed 2 bases and J shed 2 bases, with 10 bases lying between them.

This clonotype appeared many times. The V and J genes are TRBV29-1 and TRBJ2-1; D ambiguous. The V end was cut by 2 bases, the J end by 10 bases, with 9 bases between. The CDR3 spans 11 residues. The V gene's germline CDR1 is SQVTM and CDR2 ANQGSEA. The CDR3 region has the DNA TGCAGCGTTGAAAAGGAGTGGGAGCAGTTCTTC. It codes for CSVEKEWEQFF.

This chain links TRBV7-9 with TRBJ1-5; a weak D match, TRBD1 (6 bases). Germline V gene lookup returns CDR1 SEHNR and CDR2 FQNEAQ (reference sequence). The V end lost 1 base, the J end lost 9 bases, and 13 bases lay between the germline ends. The CDR3 loop spans 14 amino acids. The DNA for the CDR3 is TGTGCCAGCAGCTTAGGACAGGCACTGGGGCCCCAGCATTTT. Translation: CASSLGQALGPQHF.

This clonotype occurred many times. The CDR3 DNA reads as TGCGCCAGCAGCTTGGAGGCGGCTCGCTATGGCTACACCTTC. Its protein product is CASSLEAARYGYTF. V usage is TRBV5-1 and J usage is TRBJ1-2; D remains ambiguous. The CDR3 contains 14 residues. V dropped 0 bases and J dropped 4 bases, with 10 bases sitting between them. The germline gives CDR1 SGHRS, CDR2 YFSETQ.

The J gene is TRBJ2-1, the V gene TRBV24-1; D might be TRBD2 (6 bases). Germline loops: CDR1 KGHDR, CDR2 SFDVKD. The V and J ends lost 9 bases and 4 bases respectively, with 12 bases between them. CDR3 size: 13 residues. The CDR3: CATGGTIYNEQFF. The CDR3 DNA reads TGTGCCACCGGGGGGACCATTTACAATGAGCAGTTCTTC.

This clonotype was seen a handful of times. This chain connects TRBV24-1 to TRBJ2-1; D call uncertain. This CDR3 contains 13 residues. Per the germline V gene, CDR1 is KGHDR and CDR2 is SFDVKD. The V end lost 3 bases, the J end lost 5 bases, and 7 bases lay between the germline ends. The CDR3 loop reads CATSDAPDNEQFF. The CDR3 region has the DNA TGTGCCACCAGTGATGCCCCCGACAATGAGCAGTTCTTC.

This clonotype was counted at least ten times. This chain joins TRBV6-5 and TRBJ2-6, with D unresolved. With 5 bases removed from V and 3 bases from J, the gap between germline ends came to 8 bases. The germline V gene has CDR1 MNHEY and CDR2 SVGAGI. The CDR3 length is 14 residues. For the CDR3, the DNA is TGTGCCAGCAGTAATAGTGGTGGGGCCAACGTCCTGACTTTC. Translating gives CASSNSGGANVLTF.

This clonotype showed up just a few times. CDR3 sequence: CASSQERDPAYGEQFF. In nucleotides, the CDR3 is TGCGCCAGCAGCCAAGAAAGGGACCCGGCCTACGGTGAGCAGTTCTTC. The V and J genes are TRBV4-1 and TRBJ2-1; D is possibly TRBD1 or TRBD2 (5 bases each). V dropped 0 bases and J dropped 9 bases, with 18 bases sitting between them. CDR1 and CDR2 from the germline V gene are MGHRA and YSYEKL. CDR3 size: 16 residues.

The V call is TRBV12-3 or TRBV12-4, the J call TRBJ2-3; D might be TRBD2 (5 bases). The CDR3 has 15 residues. V lost 6 bases, J lost 4 bases, and 17 bases lay in between. The CDR3 nucleotides are TGTGCCAGCAGCCAGTTCCTGGGAGCCGCAGATACGCAGTATTTT. The encoded protein is CASSQFLGAADTQYF.

This chain joins TRBV29-1 and TRBJ2-2, with D perhaps matching TRBD2 (7 bases). The ends were cut back, 3 bases at V and 8 bases at J, with 10 bases in the middle. Germline V CDR1 and CDR2: SQVTM, ANQGSEA. The CDR3 length is 12 residues. The CDR3: CSVERGPGELFF. CDR3 bases: TGCAGCGTTGAGCGGGGGCCTGGGGAGCTGTTTTTT.